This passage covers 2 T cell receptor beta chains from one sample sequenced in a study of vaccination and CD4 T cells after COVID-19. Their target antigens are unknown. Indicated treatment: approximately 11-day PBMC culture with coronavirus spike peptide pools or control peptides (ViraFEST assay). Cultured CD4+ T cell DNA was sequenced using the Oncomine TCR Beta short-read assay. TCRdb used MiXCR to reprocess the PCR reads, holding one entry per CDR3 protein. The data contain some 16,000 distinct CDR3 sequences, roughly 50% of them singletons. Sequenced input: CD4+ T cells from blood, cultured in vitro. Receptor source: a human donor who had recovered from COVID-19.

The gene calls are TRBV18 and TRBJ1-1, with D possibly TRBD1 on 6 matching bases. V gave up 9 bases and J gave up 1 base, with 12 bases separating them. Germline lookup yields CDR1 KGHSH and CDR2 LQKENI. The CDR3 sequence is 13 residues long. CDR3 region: CASKEGQNTEAFF. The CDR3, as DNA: TGTGCCAGTAAGGAGGGACAGAACACTGAAGCTTTCTTT.

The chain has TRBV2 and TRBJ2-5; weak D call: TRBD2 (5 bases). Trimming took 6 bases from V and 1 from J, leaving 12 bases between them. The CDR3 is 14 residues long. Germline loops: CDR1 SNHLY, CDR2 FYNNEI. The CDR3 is CASSRRTFQETQYF. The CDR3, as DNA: TGTGCCAGCAGCCGTAGGACTTTCCAAGAGACCCAGTACTTC.